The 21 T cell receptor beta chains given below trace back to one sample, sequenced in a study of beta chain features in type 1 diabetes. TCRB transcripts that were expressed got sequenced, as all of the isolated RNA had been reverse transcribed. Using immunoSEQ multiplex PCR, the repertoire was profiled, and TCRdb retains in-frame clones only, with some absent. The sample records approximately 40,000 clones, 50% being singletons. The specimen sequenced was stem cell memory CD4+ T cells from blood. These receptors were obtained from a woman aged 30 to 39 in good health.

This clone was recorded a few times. Here the CDR3 DNA reads TGTGCCATCAGTGAGCAACTAGCGGGCGGCGAGCAGTACTTC. The encoded protein is CAISEQLAGGEQYF. The chain recombines TRBV10-3 with TRBJ2-7, with TRBD2 matching over 9 bases. V gave up 2 bases and J gave up 6 bases; unmatched junction bases: 5. The CDR3 covers 14 residues. The germline V gene has CDR1 ENHRY and CDR2 SYGVKD.

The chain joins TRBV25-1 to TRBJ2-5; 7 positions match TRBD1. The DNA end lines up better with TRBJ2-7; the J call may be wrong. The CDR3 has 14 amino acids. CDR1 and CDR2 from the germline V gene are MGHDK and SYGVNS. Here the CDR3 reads CASSELGTDYEQYF. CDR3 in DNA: TGTGCCAGCAGTGAATTAGGGACAGACTACGAGCAGTACTTC.

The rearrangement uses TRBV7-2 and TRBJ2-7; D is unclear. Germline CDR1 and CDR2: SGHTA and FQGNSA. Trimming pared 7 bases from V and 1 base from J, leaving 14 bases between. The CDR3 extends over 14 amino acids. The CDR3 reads CASTLGSGSYEQYF. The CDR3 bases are TGTGCCAGCACCCTAGGTTCCGGTTCCTACGAGCAGTACTTC.

The CDR3 coding sequence is TGTGCCACCAGCAGACCCGGGACTAGCGGGAGTAATGAGCAGTTCTTC. Amino acids: CATSRPGTSGSNEQFF. The rearrangement joins TRBV15 to TRBJ2-1, with TRBD2 matching over 14 bases. Germline lookup yields CDR1 LNHNV and CDR2 YYDKDF (reference sequence). The CDR3 extends over 16 amino acids. V lost 2 bases and J lost 7; bases outside the gene matches: 4.

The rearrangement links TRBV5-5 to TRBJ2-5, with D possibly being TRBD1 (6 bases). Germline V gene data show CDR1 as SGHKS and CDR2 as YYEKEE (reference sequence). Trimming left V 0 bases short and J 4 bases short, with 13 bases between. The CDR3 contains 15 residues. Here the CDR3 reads CASSLENLQGETQYF. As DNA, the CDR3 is TGTGCCAGCAGCTTGGAAAATTTACAGGGAGAGACCCAGTACTTC. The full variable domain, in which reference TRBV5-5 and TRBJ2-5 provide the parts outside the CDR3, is DAGVTQSPTHLIKTRGQQVTLRCSPISGHKSVSWYQQVLGQGPQFIFQYYEKEERGRGNFPDRFSARQFPNYSSELNVNALLLGDSALYLCASSLENLQGETQYFGPGTRLLVL.

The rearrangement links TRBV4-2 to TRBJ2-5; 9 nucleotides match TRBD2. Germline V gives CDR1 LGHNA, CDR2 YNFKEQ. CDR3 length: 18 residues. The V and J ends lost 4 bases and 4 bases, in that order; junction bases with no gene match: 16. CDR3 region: CASSPAGTSSSQGETQYF. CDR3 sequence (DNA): TGTGCCAGCAGCCCGGCCGGGACTAGCTCAAGTCAGGGAGAGACCCAGTACTTC.

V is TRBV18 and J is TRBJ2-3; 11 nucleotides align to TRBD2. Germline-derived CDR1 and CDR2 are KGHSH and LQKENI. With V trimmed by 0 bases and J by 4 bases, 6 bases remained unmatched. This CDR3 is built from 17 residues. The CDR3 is CASSPPLLAGGADTQYF. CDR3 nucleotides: TGTGCCAGCTCACCACCGTTGCTAGCGGGAGGCGCAGATACGCAGTATTTT.

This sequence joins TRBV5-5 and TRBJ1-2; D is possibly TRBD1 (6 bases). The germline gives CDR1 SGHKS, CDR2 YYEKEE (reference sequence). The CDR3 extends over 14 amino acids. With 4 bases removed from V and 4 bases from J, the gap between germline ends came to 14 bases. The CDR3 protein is CASSPWGGPYGYTF. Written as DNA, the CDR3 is TGTGCCAGCAGCCCGTGGGGGGGCCCCTATGGCTACACCTTC.

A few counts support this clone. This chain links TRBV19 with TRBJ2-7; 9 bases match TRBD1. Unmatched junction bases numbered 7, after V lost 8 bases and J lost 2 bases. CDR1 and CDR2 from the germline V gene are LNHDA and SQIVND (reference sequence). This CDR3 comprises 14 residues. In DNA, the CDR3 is TGTGCCAGTTCGACTCACAGGGGGCCCTACGAGCAGTACTTC. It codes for CASSTHRGPYEQYF.

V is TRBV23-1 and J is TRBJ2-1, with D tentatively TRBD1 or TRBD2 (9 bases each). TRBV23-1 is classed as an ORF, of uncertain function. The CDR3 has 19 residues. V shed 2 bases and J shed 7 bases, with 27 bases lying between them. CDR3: CASSQPGQGGGRALNEQFF. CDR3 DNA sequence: TGCGCCAGCAGTCAACCGGGACAGGGTGGCGGGAGGGCCTTAAATGAGCAGTTCTTC.

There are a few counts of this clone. For the CDR3, the DNA is TGCAGCGTTGTCGTGACTAGCGGATATGAGCAGTTCTTC. This gives the protein CSVVVTSGYEQFF. The chain combines TRBV29-1 with TRBJ2-1, with 9 bases that match TRBD2. This CDR3 has 13 amino acids. The junction had 6 bases not matched to a gene; V was cut back by 4 bases and J by 8 bases. The germline V gene encodes CDR1 SQVTM and CDR2 ANQGSEA.

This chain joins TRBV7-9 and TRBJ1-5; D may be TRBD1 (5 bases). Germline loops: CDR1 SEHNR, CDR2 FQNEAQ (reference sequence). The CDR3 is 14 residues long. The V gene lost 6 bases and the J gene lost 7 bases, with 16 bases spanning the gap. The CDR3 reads CASSLGGVIQPQHF. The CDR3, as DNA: TGTGCCAGCAGTCTTGGGGGGGTAATACAGCCCCAGCATTTT.

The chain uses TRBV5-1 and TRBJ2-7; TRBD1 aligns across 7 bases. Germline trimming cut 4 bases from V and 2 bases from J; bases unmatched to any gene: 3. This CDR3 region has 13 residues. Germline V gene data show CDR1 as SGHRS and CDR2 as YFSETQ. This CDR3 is CASSTDRAYEQYF. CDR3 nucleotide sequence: TGCGCCAGCAGCACCGACAGGGCCTACGAGCAGTACTTC.

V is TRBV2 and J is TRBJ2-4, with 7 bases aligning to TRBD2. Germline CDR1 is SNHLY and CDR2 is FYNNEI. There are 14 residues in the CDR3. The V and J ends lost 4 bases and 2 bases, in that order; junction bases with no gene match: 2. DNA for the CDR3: TGTGCCAGCAGTGTGGGGGGGTCCAAAAACATTCAGTACTTC. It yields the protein CASSVGGSKNIQYF. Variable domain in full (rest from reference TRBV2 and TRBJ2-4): EPEVTQTPSHQVTQMGQEVILRCVPISNHLYFYWYRQILGQKVEFLVSFYNNEISEKSEIFDDQFSVERPDGSNFTLKIRSTKLEDSAMYFCASSVGGSKNIQYFGAGTRLSVL.

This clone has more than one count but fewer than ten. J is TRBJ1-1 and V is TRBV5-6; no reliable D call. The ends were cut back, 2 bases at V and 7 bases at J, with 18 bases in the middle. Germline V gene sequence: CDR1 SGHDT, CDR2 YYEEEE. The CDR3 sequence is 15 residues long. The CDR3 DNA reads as TGTGCCAGCAGCTTCGGACCGGGGTTCGACGGTGAAGCTTTCTTT. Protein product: CASSFGPGFDGEAFF. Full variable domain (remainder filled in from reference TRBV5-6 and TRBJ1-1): DAGVTQSPTHLIKTRGQQVTLRCSPKSGHDTVSWYQQALGQGPQFIFQYYEEEERQRGNFPDRFSGHQFPNYSSELNVNALLLGDSALYLCASSFGPGFDGEAFFGQGTRLTVV.

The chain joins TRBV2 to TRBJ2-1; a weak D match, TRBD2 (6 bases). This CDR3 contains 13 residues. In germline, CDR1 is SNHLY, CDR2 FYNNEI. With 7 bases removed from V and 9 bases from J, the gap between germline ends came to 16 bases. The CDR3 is CASKEGMGGEQFF. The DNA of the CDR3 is TGTGCCAGCAAGGAAGGAATGGGGGGTGAGCAGTTCTTC.

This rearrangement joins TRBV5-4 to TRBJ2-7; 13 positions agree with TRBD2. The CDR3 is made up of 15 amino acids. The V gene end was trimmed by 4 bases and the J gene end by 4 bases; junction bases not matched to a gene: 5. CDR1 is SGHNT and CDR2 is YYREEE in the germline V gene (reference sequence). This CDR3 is CASSPGTSGIYEQYF. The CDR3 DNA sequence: TGTGCCAGCAGCCCCGGGACTAGCGGGATTTACGAGCAGTACTTC.

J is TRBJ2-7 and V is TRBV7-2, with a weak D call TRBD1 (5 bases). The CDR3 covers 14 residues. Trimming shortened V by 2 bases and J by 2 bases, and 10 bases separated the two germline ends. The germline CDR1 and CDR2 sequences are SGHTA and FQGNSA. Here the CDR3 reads CASSLPGIPYEQYF. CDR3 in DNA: TGTGCCAGCAGCTTACCAGGGATCCCCTACGAGCAGTACTTC.

The CDR3 protein is CASSSGQGAADTQYF. In DNA, the CDR3 is TGTGCCAGCAGCTCGGGACAGGGGGCTGCAGATACGCAGTATTTT. V gene TRBV11-3 combines with J gene TRBJ2-3; 12 bases line up with TRBD1. Germline CDR1 is SGHNT and CDR2 is YENEEA. The CDR3 extends over 15 amino acids. V lost 4 bases, J lost 4 bases, and 3 bases stayed unmatched. Using reference TRBV11-3 and TRBJ2-3 for the parts outside the CDR3, the full variable domain is EAGVVQSPRYKIIEKKQPVAFWCNPISGHNTLYWYLQNLGQGPELLIRYENEEAVDDSQLPKDRFSAERLKGVDSTLKIQPAELGDSAVYLCASSSGQGAADTQYFGPGTRLTVL.

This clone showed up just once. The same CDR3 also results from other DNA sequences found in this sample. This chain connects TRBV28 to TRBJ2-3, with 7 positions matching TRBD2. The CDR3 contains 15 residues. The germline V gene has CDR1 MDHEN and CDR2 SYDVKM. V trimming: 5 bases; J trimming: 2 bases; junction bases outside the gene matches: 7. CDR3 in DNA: TGTGCCAGCAGTAGCGGGACTGGAGTCACAGATACGCAGTATTTT. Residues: CASSSGTGVTDTQYF.

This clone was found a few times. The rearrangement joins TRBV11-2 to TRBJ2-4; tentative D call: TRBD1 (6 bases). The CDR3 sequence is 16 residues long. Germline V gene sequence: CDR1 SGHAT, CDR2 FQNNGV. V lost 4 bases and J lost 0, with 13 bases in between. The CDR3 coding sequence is TGTGCCAGCAGCTCGGGACAACCCATAGCCAAAAACATTCAGTACTTC. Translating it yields CASSSGQPIAKNIQYF. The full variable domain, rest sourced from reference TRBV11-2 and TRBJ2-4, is EAGVAQSPRYKIIEKRQSVAFWCNPISGHATLYWYQQILGQGPKLLIQFQNNGVVDDSQLPKDRFSAERLKGVDSTLKIQPAKLEDSAVYLCASSSGQPIAKNIQYFGAGTRLSVL.